This TCR beta chain comes out of a study of blood T cell repertoires in COVID-19 (dated by TCRdb to the early 2020s). Broadly, across the study: Collaborator samples came from the United States, Italy and Spain and covered acute and convalescent phases of COVID-19. Samples came from the ongoing ImmuneRACE study (first 160 participants) plus 1,254 subjects from 6 global collaborators. Subjects who had been exposed to COVID-19, were actively infected with it, or had recovered from it provided the deeply sampled blood TCRbeta repertoires that made up the dataset. HLA class I and class II types, where available, came from metadata supplied by the sample provider rather than from assay-based typing. The prospective study material was composed of cDNA or gDNA derived from T cells, B-cell-depleted T cells, or PBMCs. The repertoires were made available in a free public database intended to serve as a resource for research on the immune response to SARS-CoV-2. Nearly every sample came with metadata listing a de-identified subject ID, COVID-19 status, age in years and sex.

TCRbeta CDR3 regions were amplified from genomic DNA using the immunoSEQ Assay, a bias-controlled multiplex PCR. As for the authors' bioinformatics: The number of nucleated cells in each sample was estimated from the amplification of reference gene primers within the assay. Sequence reads were collapsed and filtered to measure the absolute abundance of every unique TCRbeta CDR3 rearrangement. Productive Simpson clonality was computed per sample as the square root of Simpson's diversity index over productive rearrangements. The source is immuneACCESS, and TCRdb retained only in-frame sequences with V and J called. Part of the clones is not carried over; for the studies checked, unresolved V genes explain less than half of this, and the remainder is unexplained. For V, J and clone size, that table is used; D and trimming come from the DNA. This sample has tens of thousands of clones in its table, and 87% of those were observed once. The biggest ten clones account for roughly 5.4% of the sample.

After removal of 9 bases from V and 4 bases from J, the junction retains 11 bases not matched to a gene. The germline V gene (reference sequence) supplies CDR1 SGHKS and CDR2 YYEKEE. Including cysteine and phenylalanine, the CDR3 has 15 amino acids. Only CDR3 DNA is held: 45 bases, read in frame from base 1. Collaborating institutions collected whole blood in K2EDTA tubes following their own protocols. For TCRbeta analysis, collaborators shipped samples in one of three forms: frozen whole blood, isolated PBMCs, or DNA extracted from either of those sample types. Overall study results and their limits: The quantity of clinical and demographic metadata differed by source and by participant and was supplied without curation.

The count of this clone is one. The specificity of this receptor is unknown. Base qualities are not at hand, and no much larger clone is one base apart. This TCR was sampled from a man aged 55-75 years with active COVID-19. The chain links TRBV5-5 with TRBJ2-2; a stretch of 8 junction bases matches TRBD1. The sequencing input was peripheral blood. The CDR3 in this case is CATFFGQGATGELFF. The nucleotide sequence reads as follows: TGTGCCACCTTTTTCGGACAGGGTGCCACCGGGGAGCTGTTTTTT.